Included here is one T cell receptor beta chain sequence, with context. The sample is drawn from a study of technical replicates of blood from several donors. Losses at the gene ends were 4 bases for V and 1 base for J; bases not matched to a gene: 2. This CDR3 region has 14 residues. The V gene's germline CDR1 is SGHNT and CDR2 YYREEE (reference sequence). The assay was immunoSEQ multiplex PCR, and TCRdb's table has in-frame clones only and misses some. This sample has approximately 73,000 clones, with over 90% found just once. This clonotype was obtained from a human donor in good health. The sample comprised T cells isolated from PBMCs. This chain links TRBV5-4 with TRBJ2-4; TRBD2 matches at 7 bases. For the CDR3, the DNA is TGTGCCAGCAGCCCCGGGGGGGCCAAAAACATTCAGTACTTC. This encodes CASSPGGAKNIQYF.